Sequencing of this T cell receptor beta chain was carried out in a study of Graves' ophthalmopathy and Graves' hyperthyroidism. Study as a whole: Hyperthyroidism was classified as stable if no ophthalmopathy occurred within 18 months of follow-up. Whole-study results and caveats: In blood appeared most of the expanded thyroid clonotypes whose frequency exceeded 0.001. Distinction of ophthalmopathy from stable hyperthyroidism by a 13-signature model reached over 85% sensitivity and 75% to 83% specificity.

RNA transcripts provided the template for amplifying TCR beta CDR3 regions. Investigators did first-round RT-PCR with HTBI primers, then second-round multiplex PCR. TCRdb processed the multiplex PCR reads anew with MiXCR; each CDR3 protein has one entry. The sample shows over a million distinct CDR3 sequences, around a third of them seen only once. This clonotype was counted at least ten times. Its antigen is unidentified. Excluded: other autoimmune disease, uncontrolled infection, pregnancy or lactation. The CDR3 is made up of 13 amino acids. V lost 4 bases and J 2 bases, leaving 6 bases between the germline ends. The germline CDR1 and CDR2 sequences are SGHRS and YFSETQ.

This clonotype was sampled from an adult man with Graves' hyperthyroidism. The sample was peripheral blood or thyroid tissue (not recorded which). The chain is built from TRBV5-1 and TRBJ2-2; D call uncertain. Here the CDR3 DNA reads TGCGCCAGCAGCCAATCAAACACCGGGGAGCTGTTTTTT. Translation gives CASSQSNTGELFF.